This T cell receptor beta chain was retrieved from a study of post-analysis software for immune sequencing data. Unique molecular identifiers had been added to the TCR beta cDNA libraries. TCRdb re-derived calls from the PCR reads in MiXCR, one entry per CDR3 protein. The data show under 900,000 distinct CDR3 sequences, with around 53% seen just once and roughly 4.4% held by the top ten. Sample: blood. The clonotype was recovered from a girl aged 5-17 years with multiple sclerosis.

CDR3 sequence reads: CAWRSSGGPYEQYF. In DNA, the CDR3 is TGTGCCTGGAGGTCTAGCGGGGGTCCCTACGAGCAGTACTTC. This chain links TRBV30 with TRBJ2-7; 10 bases map to TRBD2. The germline V gene has CDR1 GTSNPN and CDR2 SVGIG (reference sequence). The ends lost 3 bases at V and 2 bases at J; junction bases unmatched: 4. CDR3 size: 14 residues.